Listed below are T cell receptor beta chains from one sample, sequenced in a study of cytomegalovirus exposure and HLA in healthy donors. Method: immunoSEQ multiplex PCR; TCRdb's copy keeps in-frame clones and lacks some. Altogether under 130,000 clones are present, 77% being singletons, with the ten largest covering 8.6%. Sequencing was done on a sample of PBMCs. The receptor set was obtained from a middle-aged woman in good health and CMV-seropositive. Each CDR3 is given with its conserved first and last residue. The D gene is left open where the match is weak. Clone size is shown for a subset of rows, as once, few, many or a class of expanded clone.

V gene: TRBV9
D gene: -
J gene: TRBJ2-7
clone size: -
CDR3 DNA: TGTGCCAGCAGCGTCTCTAGGGGCGAGCAGTACTTC
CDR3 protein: CASSVSRGEQYF

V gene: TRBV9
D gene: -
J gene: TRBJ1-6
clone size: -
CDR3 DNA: TGTGCCAGCACCCCAGACACTTCCTATTCACCCCTCCACTTT
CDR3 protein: CASTPDTSYSPLHF

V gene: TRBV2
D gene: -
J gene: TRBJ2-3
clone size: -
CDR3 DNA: TGTGCCAGCAGTTCAGGCCCCTTAGATACGCAGTATTTT
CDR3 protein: CASSSGPLDTQYF

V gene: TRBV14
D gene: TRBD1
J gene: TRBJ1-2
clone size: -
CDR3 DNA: TGTGCCAGCAGCCAAGGTGGCGGGACAGGTTTCAACTATGGCTACACCTTC
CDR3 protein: CASSQGGGTGFNYGYTF

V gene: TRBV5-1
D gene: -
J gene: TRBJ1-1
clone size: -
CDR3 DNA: TGCGCCAGCAGCTTCAGGGGAGAGAACACTGAAGCTTTCTTT
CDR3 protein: CASSFRGENTEAFF

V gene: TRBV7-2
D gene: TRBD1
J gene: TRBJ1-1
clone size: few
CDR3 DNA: TGTGCCAGCAGCTTCGACAGGGGCACTGAAGCTTTCTTT
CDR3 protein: CASSFDRGTEAFF

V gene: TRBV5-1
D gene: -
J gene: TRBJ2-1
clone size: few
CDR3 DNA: TGCGCCAGCAGCCCAAACTACTCCTACAATGAGCAGTTCTTC
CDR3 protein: CASSPNYSYNEQFF

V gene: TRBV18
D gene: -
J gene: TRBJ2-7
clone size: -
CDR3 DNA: TGTGCCAGCTCAACCGGCGCGGTTGGCGAGCAGTACTTC
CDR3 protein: CASSTGAVGEQYF

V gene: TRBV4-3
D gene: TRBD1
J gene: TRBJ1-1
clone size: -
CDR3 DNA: TGCGCCAGCAGCCAAGAAATTACAGGGGATTTGAACACTGAAGCTTTCTTT
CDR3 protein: CASSQEITGDLNTEAFF

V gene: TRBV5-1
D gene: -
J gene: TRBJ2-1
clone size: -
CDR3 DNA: TGCGCCAGCAGCGTAGATAACTCCTACAATGAGCAGTTCTTC
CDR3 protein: CASSVDNSYNEQFF

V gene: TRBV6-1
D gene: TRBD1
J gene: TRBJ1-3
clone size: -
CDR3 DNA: TGTGCCAGCAGCCGGACAGGGAGGGACACCATATATTTT
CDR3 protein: CASSRTGRDTIYF

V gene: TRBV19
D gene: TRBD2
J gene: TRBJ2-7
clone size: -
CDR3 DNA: TGTGCCAGTAGATCCGGGACTAGCGGCACCGAGCAGTACTTC
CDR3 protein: CASRSGTSGTEQYF

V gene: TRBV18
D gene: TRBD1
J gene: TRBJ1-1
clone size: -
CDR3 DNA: TGTGCCAGCTCAATAGGGACAGGGGGACCTAACACTGAAGCTTTCTTT
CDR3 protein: CASSIGTGGPNTEAFF

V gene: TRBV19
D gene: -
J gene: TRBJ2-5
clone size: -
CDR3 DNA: TGTGCCAGTAGTGGGGGGCCCAGGGAGGGACAAGAGACCCAGTACTTC
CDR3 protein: CASSGGPREGQETQYF

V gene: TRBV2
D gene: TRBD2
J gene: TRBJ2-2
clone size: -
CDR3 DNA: TGTGCCAGCACCCGGACTAGAAACACCGGGGAGCTGTTTTTT
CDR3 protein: CASTRTRNTGELFF

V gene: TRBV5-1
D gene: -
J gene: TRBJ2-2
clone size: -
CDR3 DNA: TGCGCCAGCAGCCCCCAGGGGAACACCGGGGAGCTGTTTTTT
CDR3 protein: CASSPQGNTGELFF

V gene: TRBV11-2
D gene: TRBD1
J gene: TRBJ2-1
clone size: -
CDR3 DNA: TGTGCCAGCAGCTTGGCAGGGGGAGACAATGGGCAGTTCTTC
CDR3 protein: CASSLAGGDNGQFF

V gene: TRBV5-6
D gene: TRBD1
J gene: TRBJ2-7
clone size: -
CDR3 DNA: TGTGCCAGCAGCTTGGGAGACAGGGGAATCGAGCAGTACTTC
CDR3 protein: CASSLGDRGIEQYF

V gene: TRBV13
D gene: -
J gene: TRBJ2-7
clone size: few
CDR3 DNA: TGTGCCAGCAGCTTAGGGGCGGGGACTGCTTACGAGCAGTACTTC
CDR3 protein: CASSLGAGTAYEQYF

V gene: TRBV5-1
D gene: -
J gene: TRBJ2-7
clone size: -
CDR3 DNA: TGCGCCAGCAGCCCAGACGGAACCACTAACGAGCAGTACTTC
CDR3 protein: CASSPDGTTNEQYF

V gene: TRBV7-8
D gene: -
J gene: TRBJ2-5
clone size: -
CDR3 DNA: TGTGCCAGCAGCTTTACTCGGCGACTGGAGGGGACCCAGTACTTC
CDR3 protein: CASSFTRRLEGTQYF

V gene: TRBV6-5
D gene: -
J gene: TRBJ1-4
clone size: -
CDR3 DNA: TGTGCCAGCAGTTACTCGATCAGGGATGAAAAACTGTTTTTT
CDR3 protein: CASSYSIRDEKLFF

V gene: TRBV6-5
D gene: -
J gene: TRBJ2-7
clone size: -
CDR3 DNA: TGTGCCAGCAGCCCAGACAGGTTACAGCAGTACTTC
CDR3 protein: CASSPDRLQQYF